This T cell receptor beta chain comes out of a study of cytomegalovirus exposure and HLA in healthy donors. V lost 0 bases to trimming and J lost 11 bases; unmatched junction nucleotides: 7. This CDR3 contains 14 residues. Germline CDR1 is MNHNS and CDR2 is SASEGT. Findings and caveats of the study: In most subjects, TCR beta sequences reportedly gave accurate predictions of HLA-A and HLA-B alleles. The authors later found TCR association rates varying by HLA locus, with DRB1 most and HLA-C fewest. A link between a missense DCLRE1C variant and TCR beta V- and J-gene trimming emerged from a later analysis.

Use of 60 Vbeta and 13 Jbeta primers characterized the PCR. Using immunoSEQ multiplex PCR, the repertoire was profiled, and TCRdb retains in-frame clones only, with some absent. The data show around 97,000 clones, around a tenth seen once. This clone has just a few counts. Its antigen is unidentified. This receptor was taken from a man between 50 and 59 years old in good health and CMV-seropositive. The V and J genes are TRBV6-1 and TRBJ2-1; TRBD2 aligns across 7 bases. The specimen was PBMCs. The CDR3 loop is CASSEALLGGQQFF. Here the CDR3 DNA reads TGTGCCAGCAGTGAAGCGCTTCTGGGAGGGCAGCAGTTCTTC.